The 21 T cell receptor beta chains presented below share a single source sample, sequenced in a study of blood T cell repertoires in COVID-19. Profiling relied on immunoSEQ multiplex PCR, and the TCRdb table lists in-frame clones only, not all of them. The repertoire includes over 150,000 clones, about 93% of them detected once, and about 0.76% sits in the top ten. The sample was peripheral blood. These receptors came from a man aged 25 to 40 with COVID-19, enrolled during active disease.

V and J are TRBV7-9 and TRBJ1-1; TRBD1 agrees at 8 bases. Trimming at V came to 0 bases and at J to 7 bases, leaving 7 bases not matched to a gene. Germline CDR1 SEHNR, CDR2 FQNEAQ (reference sequence). The CDR3 sequence is 15 residues long. The CDR3 nucleotides read TGTGCCAGCAGCTTAGCCCTCGGACAGGGTCTTGAAGCTTTCTTT. Translated: CASSLALGQGLEAFF.

V is TRBV7-7 and J is TRBJ2-2; no definite D call. This CDR3 has 13 amino acids. V was trimmed by 3 bases and J by 5 bases, leaving 7 bases between them. CDR1 is SSHAT, CDR2 FNYEAQ, per germline (reference sequence). The CDR3 DNA reads TGTGCCAGCAGCTTCGGAGTTACCGGGGAGCTGTTTTTT. Its translation is CASSFGVTGELFF.

V usage is TRBV30 and J usage is TRBJ2-7, with TRBD1 as a possible D gene (6 bases). CDR1 is GTSNPN, CDR2 SVGIG, per germline (reference sequence). V was trimmed by 2 bases and J by 0 bases, leaving 14 bases between them. This CDR3 spans 15 amino acids. CDR3 in amino acids: CAWSNLGTSSYEQYF. The DNA for the CDR3 is TGTGCCTGGAGTAACCTCGGGACAAGCTCCTACGAGCAGTACTTC.

The chain uses TRBV4-1 and TRBJ2-3; 12 bases align to TRBD1. CDR3 length: 17 amino acids. V dropped 3 bases and J dropped 6; count of bases not matched to a gene: 10. Germline lookup yields CDR1 MGHRA and CDR2 YSYEKL. The CDR3 nucleotides read TGCGCCAGCAGCCACTTACGAACGGGGACAGGGGGCGATACGCAGTATTTT. Its protein is CASSHLRTGTGGDTQYF.

The V gene is TRBV6-5, the J gene TRBJ1-2, with D uncertain. There are 13 residues in the CDR3. Trimming took off 0 bases at V and 3 bases at J, with 5 bases between the two ends. The V gene's germline CDR1 is MNHEY and CDR2 SVGAGI. The chain's CDR3 is CASSYSIDYGYTF. CDR3 DNA sequence: TGTGCCAGCAGTTACTCGATAGACTATGGCTACACCTTC.

V gene TRBV6-4 combines with J gene TRBJ1-6; possibly TRBD1 for D (5 bases). The CDR3 extends over 15 amino acids. With 5 bases removed from V and 10 bases from J, the gap between germline ends came to 18 bases. The V gene's germline CDR1 is MRHNA and CDR2 SNTAGT. Written as DNA, the CDR3 is TGTGCCAGCAGTAGCCCGGGGGGGAGCGGGTCACCCCTCCACTTT. Translation gives CASSSPGGSGSPLHF.

V is TRBV7-9 and J is TRBJ2-3; TRBD2 matches 8 bases. The CDR3 contains 16 residues. Germline CDR1 SEHNR, CDR2 FQNEAQ (reference sequence). Trimming removed 7 bases from V and 10 bases from J; junction bases left unmatched: 19. CDR3 protein: CASTLGGGPPGAAQYF. The CDR3 DNA is TGTGCCAGCACCCTCGGGGGGGGTCCCCCCGGGGCGGCGCAGTATTTT.

The chain links TRBV5-6 to TRBJ1-1; D uncertain. The V and J ends lost 4 bases and 5 bases respectively, with 6 bases between them. There are 11 residues in the CDR3. The germline V gene encodes CDR1 SGHDT and CDR2 YYEEEE. The CDR3 DNA follows: TGTGCCAGCAGCCGAGGGACTGAAGCTTTCTTT. Protein sequence: CASSRGTEAFF.

The V call is TRBV10-3, the J call TRBJ2-3; maybe TRBD2 (7 bases). The V gene's germline CDR1 is ENHRY and CDR2 SYGVKD. The CDR3 consists of 17 residues. The V gene lost 5 bases and the J gene lost 3 bases, with 21 bases spanning the gap. The CDR3 sequence is CAISPQGHRAGTDTQYF. For the CDR3, the DNA is TGTGCCATCAGTCCCCAGGGACACAGAGCGGGGACAGATACGCAGTATTTT.

The V call is TRBV9, the J call TRBJ2-3; D perhaps matches TRBD1 (6 bases). The CDR3 is 15 amino acids. The V gene's germline CDR1 is SGDLS and CDR2 YYNGEE. Trimming left V 4 bases short and J 2 bases short, with 14 bases between. The CDR3 sequence: CASSQRGSSTDTQYF. In DNA, the CDR3 is TGTGCCAGCAGCCAGAGGGGGTCCTCCACAGATACGCAGTATTTT.

The V call is TRBV7-6, the J call TRBJ1-1; the D is unclear. The CDR3 totals 16 residues. The germline CDR1 and CDR2 sequences are SGHVS and FNYEAQ. The V gene lost 4 bases and the J gene lost 7 bases, with 22 bases spanning the gap. The CDR3 sequence is CASSSNKDYPSFEAFF. In nucleotides, the CDR3 is TGTGCCAGCAGCTCGAATAAAGACTACCCCAGCTTTGAAGCTTTCTTT.

The chain combines TRBV5-1 with TRBJ2-3, with 9 bases lining up with TRBD1. Germline V gene sequence: CDR1 SGHRS, CDR2 YFSETQ. CDR3 length: 19 residues. J lost 3 bases, V lost 3 bases, and 17 bases had no gene match. CDR3: CASSSGPVQGARPTDTQYF. In DNA form, the CDR3 reads TGCGCCAGCAGCTCGGGTCCCGTACAGGGGGCGCGACCGACAGATACGCAGTATTTT.

The sample holds a few counts of this clone. The rearrangement joins TRBV6-5 to TRBJ1-5; D possibly corresponds to TRBD1 (6 bases). With 2 bases removed from V and 4 bases from J, the gap between germline ends came to 6 bases. This CDR3 has 13 amino acids. Looked up from germline, CDR1 is MNHEY and CDR2 is SVGAGI. The CDR3 DNA sequence: TGTGCCAGCAGTTACGACAGGAATCAGCCCCAGCATTTT. Residues: CASSYDRNQPQHF.

The genes are TRBV27 and TRBJ2-1, with 10 bases identical to TRBD1. Germline CDR1 MNHEY, CDR2 SMNVEV (reference sequence). The V gene end was trimmed by 0 bases and the J gene end by 9 bases; junction bases not matched to a gene: 2. CDR3 length: 14 amino acids. The CDR3 bases are TGTGCCAGCAGTTTATCCAGGACAGGGGGTGAGCAGTTCTTC. Its translation: CASSLSRTGGEQFF.

The chain is built from TRBV7-6 and TRBJ1-2; weak D call: TRBD1 (5 bases). There are 16 residues in the CDR3. V lost 4 bases and J 6 bases, leaving 21 bases between the germline ends. The germline V gene has CDR1 SGHVS and CDR2 FNYEAQ. The CDR3 sequence is CASSSSTVSGVHGYTF. In DNA, the CDR3 is TGTGCCAGCAGCTCATCGACAGTTTCGGGTGTGCATGGCTACACCTTC.

The rearrangement links TRBV5-1 to TRBJ2-1; 13 positions match TRBD2. The ends lost 1 base at V and 6 bases at J; junction bases unmatched: 16. Germline V lookup: CDR1 SGHRS, CDR2 YFSETQ. This CDR3 is built from 20 residues. The chain's CDR3 is CASSLILRSGTSGATNEQFF. The CDR3 DNA is TGCGCCAGCAGCTTGATTCTTAGGTCCGGGACTAGCGGGGCTACCAATGAGCAGTTCTTC. Using reference TRBV5-1 and TRBJ2-1 for the parts outside the CDR3, the full variable domain is KAGVTQTPRYLIKTRGQQVTLSCSPISGHRSVSWYQQTPGQGLQFLFEYFSETQRNKGNFPGRFSGRQFSNSRSEMNVSTLELGDSALYLCASSLILRSGTSGATNEQFFGPGTRLTVL.

This chain connects TRBV11-2 to TRBJ1-3, with a possible D match to TRBD1 (5 bases). Trimming shortened V by 5 bases and J by 0 bases, and 23 bases separated the two germline ends. Germline loops: CDR1 SGHAT, CDR2 FQNNGV. The CDR3 contains 19 residues. The CDR3 region is CASSLRSTHRPRSGNTIYF. CDR3 DNA sequence: TGTGCCAGCAGCCTCCGTTCCACTCACAGGCCTCGCTCTGGAAACACCATATATTTT. Full variable domain (remainder filled in from reference TRBV11-2 and TRBJ1-3): EAGVAQSPRYKIIEKRQSVAFWCNPISGHATLYWYQQILGQGPKLLIQFQNNGVVDDSQLPKDRFSAERLKGVDSTLKIQPAKLEDSAVYLCASSLRSTHRPRSGNTIYFGEGSWLTVV.

This rearrangement joins TRBV13 to TRBJ1-1; 10 bases are a match to TRBD1. With 5 bases clipped from V and 4 bases from J, the junction kept 7 bases outside the gene matches. The CDR3 consists of 15 residues. Germline V gives CDR1 PRHDT, CDR2 FYEKMQ (reference sequence). CDR3 in DNA: TGTGCCAGCAGCCACGACAGGGGGCGGGTCACTGAAGCTTTCTTT. Translating gives CASSHDRGRVTEAFF.

The rearrangement links TRBV3-1 (or the pseudogene TRBV3-2) to TRBJ1-2; the D is unclear. Germline CDR1 LGHDT, CDR2 YNNKEL (reference sequence). The V and J ends lost 1 base and 6 bases respectively, with 9 bases between them. The CDR3 has 13 residues. CDR3 in DNA: TGTGCCAGCAGCCAAGCTGTACAAGATGGCTACACCTTC. Its translation is CASSQAVQDGYTF.

This clone was seen only once. The genes are TRBV25-1 and TRBJ2-1, with TRBD2 matching over 8 bases. Trimming removed 4 bases from V and 9 bases from J; junction bases left unmatched: 2. Germline loops: CDR1 MGHDK, CDR2 SYGVNS. The CDR3 spans 12 residues. The CDR3 sequence: CASSVGLAEQFF. CDR3 DNA sequence: TGTGCCAGCAGTGTAGGACTAGCTGAGCAGTTCTTC.

The rearrangement links TRBV5-4 to TRBJ2-2; 7 bases fit TRBD1. From germline, CDR1 is SGHNT and CDR2 YYREEE (reference sequence). Losses at the gene ends were 0 bases for V and 0 bases for J; bases not matched to a gene: 2. CDR3 length: 16 residues. The CDR3 coding sequence is TGTGCCAGCAGCTTGGGGGGGACAGCGAACACCGGGGAGCTGTTTTTT. The encoded protein is CASSLGGTANTGELFF. Based on the CDR3 plus reference TRBV5-4 and TRBJ2-2, the full variable domain is ETGVTQSPTHLIKTRGQQVTLRCSSQSGHNTVSWYQQALGQGPQFIFQYYREEENGRGNFPPRFSGLQFPNYSSELNVNALELDDSALYLCASSLGGTANTGELFFGEGSRLTVL.